Shown below are 5 T cell receptor beta chains from a single sample sequenced in a study of T cells in Graves' hyperthyroidism and ophthalmopathy. Authors of the study amplified TCR beta CDR3 regions from RNA transcripts. First-round RT-PCR of the TCR CDR3 relied on the HTBI primer set. TCRdb called the multiplex PCR reads again in MiXCR, with one record for every CDR3 protein. In the table there are roughly 500,000 distinct CDR3 sequences, 14% of which are singletons. The sequenced material came from blood. These receptors were taken from a woman aged 25-40 years with Graves' hyperthyroidism that later progressed to Graves' ophthalmopathy.

This clonotype was counted between two and nine times. CDR3 amino acids: CASSLEWQGSDEQFF. In DNA form, the CDR3 reads TGCGCCAGCAGCTTGGAATGGCAGGGGAGCGATGAGCAGTTCTTC. V gene TRBV5-1 combines with J gene TRBJ2-1; D is perhaps TRBD1 (6 bases). V was clipped by 0 bases and J by 8 bases, with 15 bases between them. CDR1 and CDR2 from the germline V gene are SGHRS and YFSETQ. This CDR3 is 15 amino acids long.

In this sample, this clonotype turned up a few times. The rearrangement joins TRBV6-1 to TRBJ2-1; the match to TRBD2 covers 8 bases. Unmatched junction bases numbered 7, after V lost 7 bases and J lost 2 bases. CDR1 and CDR2 (germline): MNHNS, SASEGT. The CDR3 sequence is 15 residues long. CDR3 loop: CASTGDGRAYNEQFF. The CDR3 DNA is TGTGCCAGCACGGGGGACGGGAGGGCCTACAATGAGCAGTTCTTC.

This clonotype was seen many times. This rearrangement joins TRBV24-1 to TRBJ2-3, with unresolved D. This CDR3 spans 14 amino acids. Trimming removed 3 bases from V and 2 bases from J, with 8 bases in between. Germline V gene sequence: CDR1 KGHDR, CDR2 SFDVKD. This CDR3 is CATSDAVATDTQYF. CDR3 in DNA: TGTGCCACCAGTGATGCTGTAGCCACAGATACGCAGTATTTT.

This clonotype occurred many times. V usage is TRBV10-3 and J usage is TRBJ1-5; the D gene is possibly TRBD1 (5 bases). The CDR3 is 12 amino acids. Germline CDR1 and CDR2: ENHRY and SYGVKD. Deletions cut 3 bases from V and 7 bases from J, with 7 bases between. The DNA for the CDR3 is TGTGCCATCAGTGAAGGGGAGCAGCCCCAGCATTTT. This encodes CAISEGEQPQHF.

At least ten counts were recorded for this clonotype. CDR3: CASSPIGRRETQYF. The CDR3 DNA follows: TGTGCCAGCAGTCCCATCGGTAGGAGAGAGACCCAGTACTTC. This sequence joins TRBV27 and TRBJ2-5; D unresolved. Germline V gives CDR1 MNHEY, CDR2 SMNVEV (reference sequence). With 5 bases removed from V and 4 bases from J, the gap between germline ends came to 14 bases. The CDR3 extends over 14 amino acids.